The 20 T cell receptor beta chains given below trace back to one sample, sequenced in a study of blood T cell repertoires in COVID-19. Using immunoSEQ multiplex PCR, the repertoire was profiled, and TCRdb retains in-frame clones only, with some absent. The data hold under 200,000 clones, with about 80% observed a single time. Sequencing was done on a sample of PBMCs or T cells enriched from blood (not recorded which). These receptors came from a woman between 55 and 75 years old with acute COVID-19.

The chain recombines TRBV30 with TRBJ1-4; 7 positions agree with TRBD1. V shed 2 bases, J shed 4 bases, and the junction held 4 bases outside the gene matches. The CDR3 spans 14 residues. The germline V gene encodes CDR1 GTSNPN and CDR2 SVGIG (reference sequence). Here the CDR3 reads CAWSTTGSNEKLFF. The DNA of the CDR3 is TGTGCCTGGAGTACGACAGGGAGTAATGAAAAACTGTTTTTT.

J is TRBJ2-7 and V is TRBV7-2, with 7 bases identical to TRBD1. CDR3 length: 15 amino acids. The germline V gene encodes CDR1 SGHTA and CDR2 FQGNSA. J was trimmed by 5 bases and V by 1 base; bases with no gene match: 8. CDR3 sequence (DNA): TGTGCCAGCAGCTTAGACGGCTACACAGGGGACGAGCAGTACGTC. The encoded protein is CASSLDGYTGDEQYV.

The V and J genes are TRBV5-1 and TRBJ1-3; D is unclear. The CDR3 loop spans 15 amino acids. V was cut by 0 bases and J by 4 bases, with 11 bases left in between. Germline-derived CDR1 and CDR2 are SGHRS and YFSETQ. This chain's CDR3 is CASSLGPGNGNTIYF. CDR3 coding DNA: TGCGCCAGCAGCTTGGGCCCGGGGAACGGAAACACCATATATTTT.

The rearrangement links TRBV20-1 to TRBJ2-7, with a tentative D call TRBD2 (5 bases). Deletions cut 3 bases from V and 8 bases from J, with 17 bases between. From germline, CDR1 is DFQATT and CDR2 SNEGSKA (reference sequence). There are 13 residues in the CDR3. The chain's CDR3 is CSASFPGFGKQYF. In DNA form, the CDR3 reads TGCAGTGCTAGTTTCCCGGGGTTCGGAAAGCAGTACTTC.

The chain couples TRBV6-2 or TRBV6-3 to TRBJ1-1; TRBD1 is a possible D gene (6 bases). The germline V gene has CDR1 MNHEY and CDR2 SVGEGT. Trimming cost V 6 bases and J 3 bases, with 20 bases left between them. The CDR3 length is 16 residues. CDR3 amino acids: CASSRGTQVTYTEAFF. CDR3 sequence (DNA): TGTGCCAGCAGCCGAGGGACACAAGTCACGTACACTGAAGCTTTCTTT.

The gene calls are TRBV10-3 and TRBJ1-6, with 9 bases fitting TRBD1. The V gene end was trimmed by 10 bases and the J gene end by 14 bases; junction bases not matched to a gene: 15. The length of the CDR3 is 14 residues. In germline, CDR1 is ENHRY, CDR2 SYGVKD. CDR3 in amino acids: CATADRGDFSSLHF. CDR3 DNA: TGTGCCACAGCGGACAGGGGTGATTTTTCTTCCCTCCACTTT.

The chain has TRBV19 and TRBJ2-5; D remains ambiguous. Germline assignment: CDR1 LNHDA and CDR2 SQIVND (reference sequence). V was clipped by 3 bases and J by 3 bases, with 14 bases between them. The CDR3 runs 15 residues. CDR3 in DNA: TGTGCCAGTAGTATTATCGGGTTAAGAGAAGAGACCCAGTACTTC. It specifies CASSIIGLREETQYF.

The V and J genes are TRBV27 and TRBJ2-6; D is perhaps TRBD1 (6 bases). Germline CDR1 and CDR2: MNHEY and SMNVEV (reference sequence). The V end was cut by 6 bases, the J end by 3 bases, with 15 bases between. The CDR3 has 16 amino acids. The CDR3 here is CASSLQGISGANVLTF. The CDR3 DNA follows: TGTGCCAGCAGCCTTCAGGGGATAAGTGGGGCCAACGTCCTGACTTTC. Complete variable domain (other parts from reference TRBV27 and TRBJ2-6): EAQVTQNPRYLITVTGKKLTVTCSQNMNHEYMSWYRQDPGLGLRQIYYSMNVEVTDKGDVPEGYKVSRKEKRNFPLILESPSPNQTSLYFCASSLQGISGANVLTFGAGSRLTVL.

In its sample, this clone was seen once. The rearrangement uses TRBV14 and TRBJ1-2; 7 bases are shared with TRBD1. Trimming cost V 4 bases and J 4 bases; bases outside gene matches: 3. This CDR3 region has 13 residues. Germline lookup yields CDR1 SGHDN and CDR2 FVKESK. The CDR3: CASSPTGIYGYTF. The CDR3 DNA is TGTGCCAGCAGCCCGACAGGGATCTATGGCTACACCTTC.

This rearrangement joins TRBV9 to TRBJ2-7, with D possibly being TRBD2 (5 bases). The V gene's germline CDR1 is SGDLS and CDR2 YYNGEE. The CDR3 loop spans 17 amino acids. Trimming cost V 2 bases and J 5 bases, with 23 bases left between them. The CDR3 loop is CASSVAPVSRDGNEQYF. The CDR3 DNA reads as TGTGCCAGCAGCGTCGCCCCGGTTTCGAGAGACGGGAACGAGCAGTACTTC. The whole variable domain, filled in from reference TRBV9 and TRBJ2-7, reads DSGVTQTPKHLITATGQRVTLRCSPRSGDLSVYWYQQSLDQGLQFLIQYYNGEERAKGNILERFSAQQFPDLHSELNLSSLELGDSALYFCASSVAPVSRDGNEQYFGPGTRLTVT.

The V and J genes are TRBV10-3 and TRBJ2-5, with 7 bases lining up with TRBD2. CDR3 length equals 14 residues. Looked up from germline, CDR1 is ENHRY and CDR2 is SYGVKD. V gave up 3 bases and J gave up 4 bases; unmatched junction bases: 5. The CDR3 DNA is TGTGCCATCAGTGACAGGGAGGGGATAGAGACCCAGTACTTC. Its translation is CAISDREGIETQYF.

This clone was seen only a few times. The chain is built from TRBV4-1 and TRBJ1-1; 7 bases match TRBD1. CDR1 is MGHRA and CDR2 is YSYEKL in the germline V gene. The CDR3 is 12 amino acids. With V trimmed by 4 bases and J by 5 bases, 1 base remained unmatched. Written as DNA, the CDR3 is TGCGCCAGCAGCCTACAGGGGACTGAAGCTTTCTTT. It is translated as CASSLQGTEAFF.

The J gene is TRBJ1-1, the V gene TRBV5-1, with 7 bases matching TRBD1. Unmatched junction bases numbered 9, after V lost 4 bases and J lost 3 bases. The length of the CDR3 is 15 residues. Germline V gives CDR1 SGHRS, CDR2 YFSETQ. The CDR3 nucleotides are TGCGCCAGCAGCCGGAGGGGGCAGCTTGACACTGAAGCTTTCTTT. It translates to CASSRRGQLDTEAFF.

The CDR3 nucleotides read TGCGCCAGCCAGCCTCTGACAGGGGGCGCAGATACGCAGTATTTT. Translation: CASQPLTGGADTQYF. The chain recombines TRBV5-1 with TRBJ2-3; 10 bases are shared with TRBD1. In germline, CDR1 is SGHRS, CDR2 YFSETQ. The CDR3 is 15 residues long. The V and J ends lost 7 bases and 4 bases, in that order; junction bases with no gene match: 9.

The V and J genes are TRBV29-1 and TRBJ1-1; 12 bases line up with TRBD1. Trimming cost V 1 base and J 11 bases; bases outside gene matches: 2. The CDR3 runs 12 residues. Germline lookup yields CDR1 SQVTM and CDR2 ANQGSEA. The chain's CDR3 is CSVEGDRGRAFF. As DNA, the CDR3 is TGCAGCGTTGAAGGGGACAGGGGGCGGGCTTTCTTT. Looking up the rest from reference TRBV29-1 and TRBJ1-1 gives the full variable domain: SAVISQKPSRDICQRGTSLTIQCQVDSQVTMMFWYRQQPGQSLTLIATANQGSEATYESGFVIDKFPISRPNLTFSTLTVSNMSPEDSSIYLCSVEGDRGRAFFGQGTRLTVV.

The rearrangement joins TRBV25-1 to TRBJ2-1, with TRBD2 matching over 9 bases. J was trimmed by 10 bases and V by 2 bases; bases with no gene match: 6. Germline V lookup: CDR1 MGHDK, CDR2 SYGVNS. The CDR3 runs to 14 residues. The CDR3 coding sequence is TGTGCCAGCAGTGAAAATTTAAGCGGGAGGGAGCAGTTCTTC. This translates into CASSENLSGREQFF.

This chain connects TRBV5-4 to TRBJ2-5; maybe TRBD2 (6 bases). Trimming stripped 2 bases from V and 2 bases from J, with 13 bases between. Looked up from germline, CDR1 is SGHNT and CDR2 is YYREEE (reference sequence). The CDR3 sequence is 15 residues long. The CDR3 sequence is CASSLGGRGQETQYF. The CDR3 region has the DNA TGTGCCAGCAGCTTAGGAGGGAGAGGACAAGAGACCCAGTACTTC.

The J gene is TRBJ1-2, the V gene TRBV2, with 10 bases that match TRBD1. Losses at the gene ends were 6 bases for V and 10 bases for J; bases not matched to a gene: 11. Germline CDR1 is SNHLY and CDR2 is FYNNEI. The length of the CDR3 is 14 residues. The CDR3 region has the DNA TGTGCCAGCAGCGCTCGACAGGGGGCCCAGTCCTACACCTTC. This translates into CASSARQGAQSYTF.

The chain recombines TRBV7-9 with TRBJ2-7, with 9 bases that match TRBD1. V was pared by 4 bases and J by 6 bases, with 13 bases of the junction left unmatched. The CDR3 totals 16 residues. Germline values: CDR1 SEHNR, CDR2 FQNEAQ (reference sequence). CDR3 sequence: CASSYPGGTGQSEQYF. In nucleotides, the CDR3 is TGTGCCAGCAGCTACCCTGGGGGGACAGGGCAGAGCGAGCAGTACTTC.

This sequence joins TRBV5-1 and TRBJ1-4; 7 nucleotides agree with TRBD1. This CDR3 is built from 15 residues. With V trimmed by 3 bases and J by 2 bases, 4 bases remained unmatched. Germline V gene data show CDR1 as SGHRS and CDR2 as YFSETQ. The CDR3 DNA follows: TGCGCCAGCAGCTCCCAGGGACAGACTAATGAAAAACTGTTTTTT. Residues: CASSSQGQTNEKLFF.